A selection of T cell receptor beta chains follows, all from one sample in a study of OX40 agonist ivuxolimab in advanced cancers. Assay used: immunoSEQ multiplex PCR; TCRdb lists only in-frame clones, some missing. The repertoire holds tens of thousands of clones, roughly 81% seen once, with approximately 5% in the top ten. Material: CD4+ or CD8+ T cells sorted from blood, obtained in a trial of the OX40 agonist ivuxolimab. These receptor sequences come from an adult with an advanced solid tumor such as melanoma, head and neck, liver or kidney cancer. CDR3s include the opening cysteine and the closing phenylalanine or tryptophan. Each record gives: J gene, D gene, clone size, V gene, CDR3 protein, CDR3 DNA. A D gene is named only where the DNA matches it firmly. Size values are once, few and many counts, or a class for expanded clones, and some rows have none.

J gene: TRBJ1-5; D gene: .; clone size: .; V gene: TRBV2; CDR3 protein: CASRLGTGGLQPQHF; CDR3 DNA: TGTGCCAGCAGACTGGGAACAGGCGGTCTTCAGCCCCAGCATTTT
J gene: TRBJ1-6; D gene: TRBD1; clone size: .; V gene: TRBV19; CDR3 protein: CASSLRDRSSYNSPLHF; CDR3 DNA: TGTGCCAGTAGTCTCCGGGACAGGAGCTCCTATAATTCACCCCTCCACTTT
J gene: TRBJ1-5; D gene: TRBD1; clone size: few; V gene: TRBV2; CDR3 protein: CASSEATGGQPQHF; CDR3 DNA: TGTGCCAGCAGTGAAGCGACAGGGGGGCAGCCCCAGCATTTT
J gene: TRBJ1-1; D gene: .; clone size: few; V gene: TRBV2; CDR3 protein: CASSEGVNTEAFF; CDR3 DNA: TGTGCCAGCAGTGAAGGGGTGAACACTGAAGCTTTCTTT
J gene: TRBJ2-2; D gene: TRBD1; clone size: .; V gene: TRBV19; CDR3 protein: CASSIPPTGEDTGELFF; CDR3 DNA: TGTGCCAGTAGTATCCCCCCGACAGGGGAGGACACCGGGGAGCTGTTTTTT
J gene: TRBJ2-7; D gene: .; clone size: .; V gene: TRBV11-2; CDR3 protein: CASSFSYEQYF; CDR3 DNA: TGTGCCAGCAGCTTCTCCTACGAGCAGTACTTC
J gene: TRBJ2-1; D gene: .; clone size: many; V gene: TRBV5-8; CDR3 protein: CASSLATLEQFF; CDR3 DNA: TGTGCCAGCAGCTTGGCGACTCTTGAGCAGTTCTTC
J gene: TRBJ2-7; D gene: TRBD2; clone size: .; V gene: TRBV6-1; CDR3 protein: CASSALADTSYEQYF; CDR3 DNA: TGTGCCAGCAGTGCTCTAGCGGATACTTCCTACGAGCAGTACTTC
J gene: TRBJ2-2; D gene: .; clone size: .; V gene: TRBV6-4; CDR3 protein: CASSDPGSNTGELFF; CDR3 DNA: TGTGCCAGCAGTGATCCTGGCAGTAACACCGGGGAGCTGTTTTTT
J gene: TRBJ2-3; D gene: .; clone size: .; V gene: TRBV19; CDR3 protein: CASSPSRGSDTQYF; CDR3 DNA: TGTGCCAGTAGCCCTAGTAGGGGTTCGGATACGCAGTATTTT
J gene: TRBJ2-3; D gene: .; clone size: few; V gene: TRBV27; CDR3 protein: CASSLGGRSTDTQYF; CDR3 DNA: TGTGCCAGCAGTTTAGGAGGCAGGAGCACAGATACGCAGTATTTT
J gene: TRBJ2-3; D gene: .; clone size: .; V gene: TRBV7-2; CDR3 protein: CASSLWRGLDSDTQYF; CDR3 DNA: TGTGCCAGCAGCTTATGGCGGGGTCTTGACTCGGATACGCAGTATTTT
J gene: TRBJ2-7; D gene: TRBD2; clone size: medium-sized; V gene: TRBV7-9; CDR3 protein: CASSLFPGGEQYF; CDR3 DNA: TGTGCCAGCAGCTTATTCCCGGGGGGCGAGCAGTACTTC
J gene: TRBJ1-5; D gene: .; clone size: .; V gene: TRBV19; CDR3 protein: CASSMDRNSNQPQHF; CDR3 DNA: TGTGCCAGTAGTATGGATAGAAATAGCAATCAGCCCCAGCATTTT
J gene: TRBJ2-7; D gene: .; clone size: .; V gene: TRBV11-3; CDR3 protein: CASSSTPRKGSDEQYF; CDR3 DNA: TGTGCCAGCAGCTCCACTCCACGGAAGGGGTCGGACGAGCAGTACTTC
J gene: TRBJ2-7; D gene: .; clone size: .; V gene: TRBV6-1; CDR3 protein: CASSEKTLVRSGRSYEQYF; CDR3 DNA: TGTGCCAGCAGTGAAAAGACTTTGGTGCGATCCGGAAGATCCTACGAGCAGTACTTC
J gene: TRBJ1-5; D gene: .; clone size: few; V gene: TRBV6-5; CDR3 protein: CASSPDIVKGQPQHF; CDR3 DNA: TGTGCCAGCAGCCCCGACATCGTCAAGGGGCAGCCCCAGCATTTT
J gene: TRBJ1-4; D gene: .; clone size: .; V gene: TRBV2; CDR3 protein: CASSESSGTLNEKLFF; CDR3 DNA: TGTGCCAGCAGTGAGTCGTCTGGGACCCTTAATGAAAAACTGTTTTTT
J gene: TRBJ2-3; D gene: .; clone size: .; V gene: TRBV7-9; CDR3 protein: CASSLAQGEANTQYF; CDR3 DNA: TGTGCCAGCAGCTTAGCCCAGGGGGAGGCAAATACGCAGTATTTT
J gene: TRBJ1-6; D gene: .; clone size: .; V gene: TRBV19; CDR3 protein: CASSIGTTHSPLHF; CDR3 DNA: TGTGCCAGTAGTATTGGGACAACCCATTCACCCCTCCACTTT
J gene: TRBJ2-3; D gene: .; clone size: .; V gene: TRBV5-4; CDR3 protein: CASSGPGLTLDTQYF; CDR3 DNA: TGTGCCAGCAGCGGACCGGGACTTACATTGGATACGCAGTATTTT
J gene: TRBJ2-7; D gene: .; clone size: .; V gene: TRBV6-1; CDR3 protein: CASSEWLGRDYEQYF; CDR3 DNA: TGTGCCAGCAGTGAATGGTTAGGCAGGGACTACGAGCAGTACTTC